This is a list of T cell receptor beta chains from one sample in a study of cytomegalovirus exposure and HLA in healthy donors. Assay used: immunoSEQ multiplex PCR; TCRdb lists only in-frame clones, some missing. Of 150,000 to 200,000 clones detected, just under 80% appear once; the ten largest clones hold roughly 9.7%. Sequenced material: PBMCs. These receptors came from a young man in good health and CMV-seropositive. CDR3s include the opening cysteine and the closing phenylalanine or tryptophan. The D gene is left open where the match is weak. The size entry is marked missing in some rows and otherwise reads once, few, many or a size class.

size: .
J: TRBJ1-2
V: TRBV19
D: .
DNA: TGTGCCGTCGGACGGGGGTCGAACTATGGCTACACCTTC
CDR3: CAVGRGSNYGYTF

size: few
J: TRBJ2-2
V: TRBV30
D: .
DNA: TGTGCCTGGAGTCCCCTCCCGAGCGGGGAGCTGTTTTTT
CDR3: CAWSPLPSGELFF

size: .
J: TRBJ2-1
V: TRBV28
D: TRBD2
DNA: TGTGCCAGCAGCTCTAGCGGGAGGCCCGACCAGCCTTACAATGAGCAGTTCTTC
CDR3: CASSSSGRPDQPYNEQFF

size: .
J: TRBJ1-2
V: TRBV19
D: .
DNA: TGTGCCAGCGAAGACTCTGGCTATGGCTACACCTTC
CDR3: CASEDSGYGYTF

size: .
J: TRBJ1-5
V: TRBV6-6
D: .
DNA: TGTGCCAGTCAAGACAGGACAGATCAGCCCCAGCATTTT
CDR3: CASQDRTDQPQHF

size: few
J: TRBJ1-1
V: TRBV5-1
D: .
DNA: TGCGCCAGCAGCCCTGCGGGGAACACTGAAGCTTTCTTT
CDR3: CASSPAGNTEAFF

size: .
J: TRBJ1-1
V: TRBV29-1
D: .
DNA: TGCAGCGTTGAAGAAGGGGCTGAAGCTTTCTTT
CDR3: CSVEEGAEAFF

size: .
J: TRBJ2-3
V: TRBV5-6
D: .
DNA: TGTGCCAGCAGCTTACCCCCCGCAGTGGGCTATACGCAGTATTTT
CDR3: CASSLPPAVGYTQYF

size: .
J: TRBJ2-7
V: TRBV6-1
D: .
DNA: TGTGCCAGCAGTCCCCACTACGAGCAGTACTTC
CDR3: CASSPHYEQYF

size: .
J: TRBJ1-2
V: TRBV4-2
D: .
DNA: TGTGCCAGCAGCCAAGCCCCCCGGGAGACTAACTATGGCTACACCTTC
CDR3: CASSQAPRETNYGYTF

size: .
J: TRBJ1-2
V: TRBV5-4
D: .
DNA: TGTGCCAGCAGCGAATCTGGAGCTGGCTACACCTTC
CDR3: CASSESGAGYTF

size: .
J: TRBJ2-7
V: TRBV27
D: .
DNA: TGTGCCAGCAGTTACGGAGGGGCCTACGAGCAGTACTTC
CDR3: CASSYGGAYEQYF

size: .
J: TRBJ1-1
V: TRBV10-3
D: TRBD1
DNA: TGTGCCATCAGTGAGTCCTCCTTGACAGGGGCCTACACTGAAGCTTTCTTT
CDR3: CAISESSLTGAYTEAFF

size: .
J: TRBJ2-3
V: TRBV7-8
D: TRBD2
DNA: TGTGCCAGCAGTCTCGGTGCGGCGGGGGGAACCACAGATACGCAGTATTTT
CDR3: CASSLGAAGGTTDTQYF

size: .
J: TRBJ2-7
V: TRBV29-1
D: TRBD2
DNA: TGCAGCGTTCTAGCGGGAGGACCCGGTTACGAGCAGTACTTC
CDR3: CSVLAGGPGYEQYF

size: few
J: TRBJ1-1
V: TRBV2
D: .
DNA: TGTGCCAGCAGTGAACAGGGGACTGAAGCTTTCTTT
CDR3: CASSEQGTEAFF

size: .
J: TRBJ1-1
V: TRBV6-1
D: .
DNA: TGTGCCAGCAGTGAACCCGCGCTTGGCACTGAAGCTTTCTTT
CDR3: CASSEPALGTEAFF

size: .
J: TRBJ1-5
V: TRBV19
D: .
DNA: TGTGCCAGTAGTGGACAGACGGGTTTACCCCAGCATTTT
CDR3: CASSGQTGLPQHF

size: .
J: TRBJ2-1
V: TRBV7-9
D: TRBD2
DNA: TGTGCCAGCAGCTTGGGGGGGGCCTTAGAAGCGGGAGACGAGCAGTTCTTC
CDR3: CASSLGGALEAGDEQFF

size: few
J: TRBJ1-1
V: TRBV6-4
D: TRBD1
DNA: TGTGCCATGAAGCCAAATGGACAGGGATCGATGAACACTGAAGCTTTCTTT
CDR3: CAMKPNGQGSMNTEAFF

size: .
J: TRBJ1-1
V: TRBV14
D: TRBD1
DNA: TGTGCCAGCAGCCTGAACATCTACAGGGGGCAAGCTTTCTTT
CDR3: CASSLNIYRGQAFF

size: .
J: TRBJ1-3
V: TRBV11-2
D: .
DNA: TGTGCCAGCACCCCGACAGACACGAGCTCTGGAAACACCATATATTTT
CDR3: CASTPTDTSSGNTIYF

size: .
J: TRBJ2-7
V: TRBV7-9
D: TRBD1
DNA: TGTGCCAGCAGCCGCACAGGGGGGACCTACGAGCAGTACTTC
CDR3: CASSRTGGTYEQYF

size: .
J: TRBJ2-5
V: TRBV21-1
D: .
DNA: TGTGCCAGCAGCAAAGGTGAGGGACTAGCGGGGCAAGAGACCCAGTACTTC
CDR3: CASSKGEGLAGQETQYF

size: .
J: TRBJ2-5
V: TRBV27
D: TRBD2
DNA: TGTGCCAGCAGTCCCCTAGCGGAAGAGACCCAGTACTTC
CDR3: CASSPLAEETQYF

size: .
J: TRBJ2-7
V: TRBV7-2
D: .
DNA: TGTGCCAGCAGCTCCGGACTGGGCTACGAGCAGTACTTC
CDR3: CASSSGLGYEQYF

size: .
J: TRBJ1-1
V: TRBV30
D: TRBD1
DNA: TGTGCCTGGAGCTCGGACAGGGATGCTGAAGCTTTCTTT
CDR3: CAWSSDRDAEAFF

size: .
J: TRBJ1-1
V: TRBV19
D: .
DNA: TGTGCCAGTAATTTCCAGGGTGGGTACACTGAAGCTTTCTTT
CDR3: CASNFQGGYTEAFF

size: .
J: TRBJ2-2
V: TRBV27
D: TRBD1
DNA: TGTGCCAGCAGTCAAAGACAGGGGTGGGGCGGGGAGCTGTTTTTT
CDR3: CASSQRQGWGGELFF

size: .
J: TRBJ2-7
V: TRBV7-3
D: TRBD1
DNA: TGTGCCAGCAGCTTAGCCCCCTCTGACAGGGGGGGAGCCTACGAGCAGTACTTC
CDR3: CASSLAPSDRGGAYEQYF

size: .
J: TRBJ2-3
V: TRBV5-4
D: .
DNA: TGTGCCAGCAGCCCCCCTAGTGGGGGGGCCACGGATACGCAGTATTTT
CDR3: CASSPPSGGATDTQYF

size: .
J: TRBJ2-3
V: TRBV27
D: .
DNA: TGTGCCAGCAGTTTACGGGGGGCCACAGATACGCAGTATTTT
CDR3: CASSLRGATDTQYF

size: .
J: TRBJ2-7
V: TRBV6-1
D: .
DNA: TGTGCCAGCGATCGTCGGGGTAACGAGCAGTACTTC
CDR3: CASDRRGNEQYF

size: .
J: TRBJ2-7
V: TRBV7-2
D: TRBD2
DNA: TGTGCCAGCAGCTTGAGATGGGGGGGACTAGCGGGATTCCGGGAGCAGTACTTC
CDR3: CASSLRWGGLAGFREQYF

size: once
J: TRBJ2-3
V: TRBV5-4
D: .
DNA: TGTGCCAGCAGCTTGGGCCTAGTGCAGTATTTT
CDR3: CASSLGLVQYF